This TCR beta chain was identified in a study of CD8 T cells in Susac syndrome. The CDR3 length is 15 residues. V dropped 7 bases and J dropped 5; count of bases not matched to a gene: 12. The germline CDR1 and CDR2 sequences are MNHEY and SMNVEV (reference sequence). cDNA came from around 0.54 to 1 ug RNA primed by random hexamers. TCRdb re-derived calls from the immunoSEQ multiplex PCR reads in MiXCR, one entry per CDR3 protein. This table has tens of thousands of distinct CDR3 sequences, 80% to 95% appearing once. The V call is TRBV27, the J call TRBJ2-7; TRBD1 aligns across 9 bases. This TCR was sampled from a human donor in good health. Input material: CD8+ T cells from PBMCs. The CDR3 nucleotides are TGTGCCAGCAAACACAACCGGGACAGGGTCCACGAGCAGTACTTC. This codes for CASKHNRDRVHEQYF.